This TCR beta chain came from a study of blood T cell repertoires in COVID-19. Study details: Researchers got acute and convalescent COVID-19 samples from the United States, Italy and Spain. The analysed material was cDNA or gDNA that came from T cells, B-cell-depleted T cells, or PBMCs.

Cohort placement rested on clinical history that participants reported themselves. In the original processing: Cell counts per sample came from amplifying reference gene primers. Clones were read by immunoSEQ multiplex PCR, and TCRdb kept only the in-frame ones, dropping some. That table gives V, J and clone size, and the DNA gave D and trimming. The table records under 150,000 clones, 70% to 90% of them present only once. This CDR3 contains 17 residues. The V call is TRBV21-1, the J call TRBJ1-4; TRBD1, the D gene given by the table, was not confirmed from the DNA. TRBV21-1 is recorded as a pseudogene. The specimen was PBMCs or T cells enriched from blood (not recorded which). This sequence was found in a young woman with acute COVID-19. The CDR3 sequence is CASTPPMRTVPNEKLFF. CDR3 DNA: TGTGCCAGCACCCCTCCGATGCGGACAGTGCCTAATGAAAAACTGTTTTTT.